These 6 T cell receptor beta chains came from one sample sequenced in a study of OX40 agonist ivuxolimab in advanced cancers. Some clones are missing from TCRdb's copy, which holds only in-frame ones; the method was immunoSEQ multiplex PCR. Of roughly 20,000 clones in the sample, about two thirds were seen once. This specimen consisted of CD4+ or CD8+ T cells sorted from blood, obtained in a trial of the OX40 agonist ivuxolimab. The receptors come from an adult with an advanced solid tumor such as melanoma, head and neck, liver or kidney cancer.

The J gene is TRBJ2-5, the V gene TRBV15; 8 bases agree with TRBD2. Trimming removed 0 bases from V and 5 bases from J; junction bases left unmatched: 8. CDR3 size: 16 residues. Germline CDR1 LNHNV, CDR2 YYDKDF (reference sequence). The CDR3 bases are TGTGCCACCAGCAGAGACCGGGAGGGCGGTCGGGAGACCCAGTACTTC. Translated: CATSRDREGGRETQYF.

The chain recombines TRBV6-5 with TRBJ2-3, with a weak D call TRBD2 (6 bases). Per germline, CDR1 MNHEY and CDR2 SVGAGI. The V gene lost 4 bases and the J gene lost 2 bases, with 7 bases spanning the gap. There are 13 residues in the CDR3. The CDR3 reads CASSSGATDTQYF. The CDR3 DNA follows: TGTGCCAGCAGTTCGGGAGCCACAGATACGCAGTATTTT.

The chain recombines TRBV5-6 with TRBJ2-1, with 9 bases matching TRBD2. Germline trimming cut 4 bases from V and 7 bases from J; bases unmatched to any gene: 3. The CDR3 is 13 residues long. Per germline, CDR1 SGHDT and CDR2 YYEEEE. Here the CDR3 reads CASSATSGNEQFF. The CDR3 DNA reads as TGTGCCAGCAGCGCGACTAGCGGAAATGAGCAGTTCTTC.

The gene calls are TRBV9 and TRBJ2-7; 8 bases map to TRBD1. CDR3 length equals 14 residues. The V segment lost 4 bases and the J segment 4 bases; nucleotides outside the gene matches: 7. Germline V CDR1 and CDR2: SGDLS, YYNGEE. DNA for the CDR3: TGTGCCAGCAGCAGCGGACAGGGCAAGTACGAGCAGTACTTC. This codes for CASSSGQGKYEQYF.

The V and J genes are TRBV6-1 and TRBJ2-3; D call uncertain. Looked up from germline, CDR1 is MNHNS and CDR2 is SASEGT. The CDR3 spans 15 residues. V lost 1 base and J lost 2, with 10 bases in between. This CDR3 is CASSEVPESTDTQYF. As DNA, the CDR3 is TGTGCCAGCAGTGAAGTCCCAGAGTCCACAGATACGCAGTATTTT.

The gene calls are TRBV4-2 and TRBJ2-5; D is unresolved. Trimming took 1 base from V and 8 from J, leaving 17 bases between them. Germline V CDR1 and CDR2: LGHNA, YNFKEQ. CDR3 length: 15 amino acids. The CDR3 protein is CASSQARGPAETQYF. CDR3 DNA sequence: TGTGCCAGCAGCCAAGCCCGCGGCCCCGCGGAAACCCAGTACTTC.